The subject of this entry is one T cell receptor (beta chain). Sequence at one end of the junction differs from germline and may be a read error. This sample is drawn from a study of blood T cell repertoires in COVID-19. Generated by immunoSEQ multiplex PCR, the TCRdb table keeps only in-frame clones and is missing some. The sample consists of 100,000 to 150,000 clones, 80% of them appearing once. The CDR3 consists of 14 residues. Germline CDR1 and CDR2: SNHLY and FYNNEI. V gene TRBV2 combines with J gene TRBJ1-2, with 7 bases identical to TRBD1. The clonotype was recovered from a human donor in a cohort sampled during active COVID-19. Sequencing input: peripheral blood. CDR3 nucleotide sequence: TGTGCCAGCAGAGAAGACAGGGTGATGAATGGCTACACCTTC. Protein sequence: CASREDRVMNGYTF.